The 8 T cell receptor beta chains below were found in one sample sequenced in a study of T cell clonality in common variable immunodeficiency. Libraries were prepared by immunoSEQ multiplex PCR; TCRdb keeps only in-frame clonotypes and omits some of them. This table holds tens of thousands of clones with no singletons; the top ten claim approximately 3.6%. Material: peripheral blood mononuclear cells. The source is a person aged 18 to 75 in good health.

This clone was seen at least ten times. The sequenced fragment ends 3 residues before the CDR3 boundary, so the rest is inferred from the germline J gene. J is TRBJ2-2 and V is TRBV30, with 11 positions matching TRBD1. J gave up 3 bases and V 3 bases, and 0 bases lay outside the gene matches. Per germline, CDR1 GTSNPN and CDR2 SVGIG (reference sequence). This CDR3 has 14 residues. The DNA read from the CDR3 is TGTGCCTGGAGGGGACAGGGGGACACCGGGGAG. Translation: CAWRGQGDTGE. The complete CDR3 reads CAWRGQGDTGELFF.

This clone has just a few counts. The read is 3 residues too short to cover the CDR3 end, so that end is filled in from the germline J gene. The J gene is TRBJ1-1, the V gene TRBV7-9, with no clear D. V was shortened by 9 bases and J by 2 bases, with 4 bases between the two germline ends. This CDR3 region has 10 residues. Germline V CDR1 and CDR2: SEHNR, FQNEAQ (reference sequence). The CDR3 sequence: CASQNTEAFF. The CDR3 bases that were read are TGTGCCAGTCAAAACACTGAA.

The table lists this clone with many counts. The read comes to an end 3 residues before the CDR3 does, leaving the germline J gene to fill in the end. The V and J genes are TRBV16 and TRBJ2-7; tentatively, D is TRBD1 (5 bases). V was cut by 2 bases and J by 6 bases, with 11 bases left in between. Germline V lookup: CDR1 KGHSY, CDR2 FQNENV. This CDR3 contains 13 residues. The CDR3 spells CASSQLGVFEQYF. The CDR3 bases that were read are TGTGCCAGCAGCCAACTAGGGGTTTTCGAG. Complete variable domain (other parts from reference TRBV16 and TRBJ2-7): GEEVAQTPKHLVRGEGQKAKLYCAPIKGHSYVFWYQQVLKNEFKFLISFQNENVFDETGMPKERFSAKCLPNSPCSLEIQATKLEDSAVYFCASSQLGVFEQYFGPGTRLTVT.

This clone was recorded at least ten times. The read terminates 3 residues before the CDR3 end, so the remaining end is supplied by the germline J gene. This rearrangement joins TRBV20-1 to TRBJ2-3, with 11 nucleotides matching TRBD1. With 3 bases clipped from V and 5 bases from J, the junction kept 4 bases outside the gene matches. CDR3 length equals 14 residues. Germline assignment: CDR1 DFQATT and CDR2 SNEGSKA (reference sequence). This CDR3 reads CSARDRGREDTQYF. The DNA read from the CDR3 is TGCAGTGCTAGGGACAGGGGGCGCGAAGATACG.

This clone was detected many times. The read is 3 residues too short to cover the CDR3 end, so that end is filled in from the germline J gene. The J gene is TRBJ2-3, the V gene TRBV20-1, with 9 bases aligning to TRBD2. Per germline, CDR1 DFQATT and CDR2 SNEGSKA (reference sequence). With 2 bases clipped from V and 4 bases from J, the junction kept 4 bases outside the gene matches. The CDR3 contains 14 residues. The chain's CDR3 is CSARPSGISDTQYF. The covered CDR3 bases are TGCAGTGCTAGACCTAGCGGGATTTCAGATACG.

This clone was recorded a few times. The CDR3 end is not reached by the read, which stops 3 residues before it; the germline J gene fills it in. The chain carries TRBV5-6 and TRBJ2-1; no firm D call. Deletions cut 4 bases from V and 3 bases from J, with 8 bases between. CDR3 size: 13 residues. Germline V gene data show CDR1 as SGHDT and CDR2 as YYEEEE. Incomplete CDR3 DNA: TGTGCCAGCAGCCCGCAAGGCTACAATGAG. Amino acid sequence: CASSPQGYNE. The CDR3 reads in full as CASSPQGYNEQFF.

In this sample, this clone turned up a few times. The read ends 3 residues early relative to the CDR3; the germline J gene fills the gap. The rearrangement uses TRBV7-9 and TRBJ1-2; D is possibly TRBD1 (5 bases). Germline assignment: CDR1 SEHNR and CDR2 FQNEAQ (reference sequence). This CDR3 contains 14 residues. The part of the CDR3 DNA that was read is TGTGCCAGCAGCTCCGGGGGGGTCTTCTACGAC. Encoded protein: CASSSGGVFYD. The CDR3, in full, reads CASSSGGVFYDYTF.

This clone turned up a few times. The read ends 3 residues early relative to the CDR3; the germline J gene fills the gap. The genes are TRBV2 and TRBJ2-3; the match to TRBD1 covers 10 bases. Unmatched junction bases numbered 10, after V lost 5 bases and J lost 8 bases. Per germline, CDR1 SNHLY and CDR2 FYNNEI. The CDR3 sequence is 15 residues long. The sequenced part of the CDR3 DNA is TGTGCCAGCAGTAGGACAGGGGGGGCGTCGGGTACG. Protein: CASSRTGGASGT. The entire CDR3 sequence reads CASSRTGGASGTQYF.